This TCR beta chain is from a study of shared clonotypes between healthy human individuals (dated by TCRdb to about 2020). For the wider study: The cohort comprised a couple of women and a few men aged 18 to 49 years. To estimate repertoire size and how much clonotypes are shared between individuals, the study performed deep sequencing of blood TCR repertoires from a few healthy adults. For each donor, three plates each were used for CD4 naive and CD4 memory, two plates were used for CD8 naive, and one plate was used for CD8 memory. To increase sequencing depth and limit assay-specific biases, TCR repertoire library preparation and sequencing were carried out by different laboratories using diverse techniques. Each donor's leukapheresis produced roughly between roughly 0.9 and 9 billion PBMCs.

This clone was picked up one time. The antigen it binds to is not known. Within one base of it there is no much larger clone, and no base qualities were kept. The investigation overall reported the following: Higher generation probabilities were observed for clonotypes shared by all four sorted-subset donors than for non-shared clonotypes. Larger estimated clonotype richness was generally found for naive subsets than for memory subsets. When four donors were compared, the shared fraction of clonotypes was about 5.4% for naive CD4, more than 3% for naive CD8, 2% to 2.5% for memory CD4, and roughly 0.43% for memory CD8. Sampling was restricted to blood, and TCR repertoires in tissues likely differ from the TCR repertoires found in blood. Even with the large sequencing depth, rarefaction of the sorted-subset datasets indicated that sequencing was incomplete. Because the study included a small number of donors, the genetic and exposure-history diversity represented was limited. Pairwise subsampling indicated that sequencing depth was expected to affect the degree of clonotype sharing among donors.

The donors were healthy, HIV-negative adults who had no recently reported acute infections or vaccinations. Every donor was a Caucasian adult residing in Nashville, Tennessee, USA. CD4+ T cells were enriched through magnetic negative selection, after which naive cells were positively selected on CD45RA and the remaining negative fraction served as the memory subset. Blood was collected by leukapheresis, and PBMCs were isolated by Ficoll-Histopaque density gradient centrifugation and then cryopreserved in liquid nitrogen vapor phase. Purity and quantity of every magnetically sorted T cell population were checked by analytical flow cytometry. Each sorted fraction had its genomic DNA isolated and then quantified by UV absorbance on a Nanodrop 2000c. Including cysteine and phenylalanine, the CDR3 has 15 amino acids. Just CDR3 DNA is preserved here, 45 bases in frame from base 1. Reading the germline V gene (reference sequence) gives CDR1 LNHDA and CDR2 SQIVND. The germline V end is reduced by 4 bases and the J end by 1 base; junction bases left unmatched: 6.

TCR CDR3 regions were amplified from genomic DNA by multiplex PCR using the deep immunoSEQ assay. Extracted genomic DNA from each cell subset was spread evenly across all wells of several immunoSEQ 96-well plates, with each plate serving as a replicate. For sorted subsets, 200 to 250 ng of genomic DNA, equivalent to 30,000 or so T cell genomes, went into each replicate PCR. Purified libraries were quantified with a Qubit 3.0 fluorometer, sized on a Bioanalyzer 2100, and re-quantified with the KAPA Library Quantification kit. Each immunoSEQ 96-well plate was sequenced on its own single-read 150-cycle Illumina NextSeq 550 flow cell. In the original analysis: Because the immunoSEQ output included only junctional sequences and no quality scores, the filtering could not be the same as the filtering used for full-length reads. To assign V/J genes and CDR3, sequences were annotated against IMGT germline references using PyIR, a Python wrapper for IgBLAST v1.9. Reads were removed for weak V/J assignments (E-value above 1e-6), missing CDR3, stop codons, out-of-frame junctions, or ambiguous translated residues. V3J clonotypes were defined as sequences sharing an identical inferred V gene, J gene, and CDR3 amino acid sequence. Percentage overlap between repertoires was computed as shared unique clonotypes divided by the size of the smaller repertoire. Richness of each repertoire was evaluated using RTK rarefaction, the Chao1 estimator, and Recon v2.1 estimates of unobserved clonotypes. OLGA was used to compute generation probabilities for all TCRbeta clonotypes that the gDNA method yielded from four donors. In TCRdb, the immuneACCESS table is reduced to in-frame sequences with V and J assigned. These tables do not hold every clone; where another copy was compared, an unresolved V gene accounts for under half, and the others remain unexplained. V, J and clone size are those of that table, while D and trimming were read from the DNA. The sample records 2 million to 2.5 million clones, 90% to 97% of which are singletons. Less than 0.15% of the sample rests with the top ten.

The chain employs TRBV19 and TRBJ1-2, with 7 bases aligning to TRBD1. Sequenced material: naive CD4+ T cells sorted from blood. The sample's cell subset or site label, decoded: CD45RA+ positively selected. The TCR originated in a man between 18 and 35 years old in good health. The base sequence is TGTGCCAGTAGTAAATCGGACAGGAGTAACTATGGCTACACCTTC. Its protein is CASSKSDRSNYGYTF.